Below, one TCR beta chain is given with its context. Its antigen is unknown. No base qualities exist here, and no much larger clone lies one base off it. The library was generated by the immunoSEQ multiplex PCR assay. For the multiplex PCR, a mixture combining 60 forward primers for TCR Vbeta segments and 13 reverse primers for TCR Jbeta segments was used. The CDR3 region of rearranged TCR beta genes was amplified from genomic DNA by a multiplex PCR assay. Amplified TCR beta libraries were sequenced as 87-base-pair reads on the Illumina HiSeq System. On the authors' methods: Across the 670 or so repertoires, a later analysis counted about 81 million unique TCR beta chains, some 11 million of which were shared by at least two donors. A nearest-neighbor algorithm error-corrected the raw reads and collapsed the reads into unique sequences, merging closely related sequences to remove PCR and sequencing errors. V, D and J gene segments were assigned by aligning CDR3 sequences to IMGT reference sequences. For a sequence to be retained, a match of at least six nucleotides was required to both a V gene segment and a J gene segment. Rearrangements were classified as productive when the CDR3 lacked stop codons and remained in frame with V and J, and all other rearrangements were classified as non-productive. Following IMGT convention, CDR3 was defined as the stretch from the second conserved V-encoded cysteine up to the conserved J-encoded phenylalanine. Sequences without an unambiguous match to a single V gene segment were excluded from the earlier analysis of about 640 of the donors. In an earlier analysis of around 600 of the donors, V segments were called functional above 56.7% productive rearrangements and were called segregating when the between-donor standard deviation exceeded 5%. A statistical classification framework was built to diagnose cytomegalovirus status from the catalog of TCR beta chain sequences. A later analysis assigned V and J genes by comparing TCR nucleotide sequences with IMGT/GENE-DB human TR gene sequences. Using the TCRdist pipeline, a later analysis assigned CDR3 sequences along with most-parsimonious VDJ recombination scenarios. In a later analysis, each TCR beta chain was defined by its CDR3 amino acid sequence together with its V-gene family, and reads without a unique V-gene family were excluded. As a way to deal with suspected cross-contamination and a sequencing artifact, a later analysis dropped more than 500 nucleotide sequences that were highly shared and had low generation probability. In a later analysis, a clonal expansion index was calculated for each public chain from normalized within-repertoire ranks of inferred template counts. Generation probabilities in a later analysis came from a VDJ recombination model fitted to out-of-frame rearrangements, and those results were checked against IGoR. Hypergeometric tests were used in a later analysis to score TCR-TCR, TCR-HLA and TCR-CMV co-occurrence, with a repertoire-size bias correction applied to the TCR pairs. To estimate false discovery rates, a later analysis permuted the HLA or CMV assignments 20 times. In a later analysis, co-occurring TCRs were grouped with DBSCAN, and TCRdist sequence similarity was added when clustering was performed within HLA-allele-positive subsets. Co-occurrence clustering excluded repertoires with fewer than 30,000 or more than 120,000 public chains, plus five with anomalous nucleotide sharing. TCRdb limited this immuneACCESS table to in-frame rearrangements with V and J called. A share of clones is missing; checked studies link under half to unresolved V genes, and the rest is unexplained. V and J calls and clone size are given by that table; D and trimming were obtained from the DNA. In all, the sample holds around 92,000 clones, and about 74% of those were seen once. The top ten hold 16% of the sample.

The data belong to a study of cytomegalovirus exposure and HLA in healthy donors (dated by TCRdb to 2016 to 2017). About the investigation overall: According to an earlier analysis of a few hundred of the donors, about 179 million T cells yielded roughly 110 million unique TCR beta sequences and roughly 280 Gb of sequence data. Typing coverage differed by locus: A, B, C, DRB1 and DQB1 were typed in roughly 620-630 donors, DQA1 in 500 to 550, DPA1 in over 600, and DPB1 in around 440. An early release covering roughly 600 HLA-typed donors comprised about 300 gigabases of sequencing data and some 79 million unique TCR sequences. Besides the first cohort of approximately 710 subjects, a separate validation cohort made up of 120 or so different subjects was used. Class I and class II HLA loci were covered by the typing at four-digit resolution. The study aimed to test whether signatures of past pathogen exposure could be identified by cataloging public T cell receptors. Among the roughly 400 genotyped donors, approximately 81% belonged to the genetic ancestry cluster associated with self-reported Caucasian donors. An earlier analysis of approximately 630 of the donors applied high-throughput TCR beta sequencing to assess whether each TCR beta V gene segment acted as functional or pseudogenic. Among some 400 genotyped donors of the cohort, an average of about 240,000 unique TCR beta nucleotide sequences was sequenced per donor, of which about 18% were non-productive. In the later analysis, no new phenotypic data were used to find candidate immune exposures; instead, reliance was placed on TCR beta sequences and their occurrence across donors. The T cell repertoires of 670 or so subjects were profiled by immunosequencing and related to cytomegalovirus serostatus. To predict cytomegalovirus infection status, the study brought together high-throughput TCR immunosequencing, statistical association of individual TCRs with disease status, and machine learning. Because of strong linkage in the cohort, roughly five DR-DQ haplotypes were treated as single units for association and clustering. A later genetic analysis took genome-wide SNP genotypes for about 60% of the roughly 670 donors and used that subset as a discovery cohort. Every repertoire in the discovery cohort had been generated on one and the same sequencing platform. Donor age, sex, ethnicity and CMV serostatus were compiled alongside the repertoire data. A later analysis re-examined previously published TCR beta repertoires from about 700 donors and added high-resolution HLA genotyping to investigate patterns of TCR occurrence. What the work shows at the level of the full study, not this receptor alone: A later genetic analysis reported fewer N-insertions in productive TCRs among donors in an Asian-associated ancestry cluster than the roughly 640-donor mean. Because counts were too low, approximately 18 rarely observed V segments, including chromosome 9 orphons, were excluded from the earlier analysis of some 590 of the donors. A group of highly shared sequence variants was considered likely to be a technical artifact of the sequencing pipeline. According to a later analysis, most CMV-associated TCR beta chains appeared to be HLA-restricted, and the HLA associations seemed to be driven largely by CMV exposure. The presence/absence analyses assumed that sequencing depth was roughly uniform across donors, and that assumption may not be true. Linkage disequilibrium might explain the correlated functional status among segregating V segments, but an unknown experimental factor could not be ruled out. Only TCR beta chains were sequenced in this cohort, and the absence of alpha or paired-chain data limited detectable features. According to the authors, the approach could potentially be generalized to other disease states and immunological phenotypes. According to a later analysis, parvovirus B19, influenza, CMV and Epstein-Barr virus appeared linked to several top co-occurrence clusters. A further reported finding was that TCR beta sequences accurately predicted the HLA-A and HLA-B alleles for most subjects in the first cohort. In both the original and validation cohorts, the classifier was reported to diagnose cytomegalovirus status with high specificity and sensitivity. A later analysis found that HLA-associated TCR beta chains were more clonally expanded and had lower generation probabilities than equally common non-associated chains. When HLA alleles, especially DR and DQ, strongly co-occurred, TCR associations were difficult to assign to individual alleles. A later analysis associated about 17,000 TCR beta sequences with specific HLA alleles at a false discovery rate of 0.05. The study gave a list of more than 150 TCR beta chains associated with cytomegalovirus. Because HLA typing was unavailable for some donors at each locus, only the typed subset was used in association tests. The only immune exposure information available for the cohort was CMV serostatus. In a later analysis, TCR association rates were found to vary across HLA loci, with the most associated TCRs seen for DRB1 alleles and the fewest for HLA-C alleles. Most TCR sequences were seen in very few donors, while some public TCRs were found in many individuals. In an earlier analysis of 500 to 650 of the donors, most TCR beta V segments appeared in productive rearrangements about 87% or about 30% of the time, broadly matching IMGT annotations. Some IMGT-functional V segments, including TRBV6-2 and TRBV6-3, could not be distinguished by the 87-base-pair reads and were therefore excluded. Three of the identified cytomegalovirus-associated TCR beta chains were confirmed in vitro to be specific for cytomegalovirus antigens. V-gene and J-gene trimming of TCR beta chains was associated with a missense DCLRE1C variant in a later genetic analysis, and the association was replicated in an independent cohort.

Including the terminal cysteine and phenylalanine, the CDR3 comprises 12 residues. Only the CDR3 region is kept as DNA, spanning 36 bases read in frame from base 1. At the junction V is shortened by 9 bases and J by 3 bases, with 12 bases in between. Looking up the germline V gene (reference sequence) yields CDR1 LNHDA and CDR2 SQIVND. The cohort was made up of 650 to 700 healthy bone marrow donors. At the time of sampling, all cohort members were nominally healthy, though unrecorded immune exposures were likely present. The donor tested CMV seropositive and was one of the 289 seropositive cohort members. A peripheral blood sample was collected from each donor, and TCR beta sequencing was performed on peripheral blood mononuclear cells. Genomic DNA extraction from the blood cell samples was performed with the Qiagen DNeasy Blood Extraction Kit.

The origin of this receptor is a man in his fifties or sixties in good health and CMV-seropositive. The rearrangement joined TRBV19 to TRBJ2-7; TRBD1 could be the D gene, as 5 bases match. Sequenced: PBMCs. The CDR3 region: CASSQTDYEQYF. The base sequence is TGTGCCAGCTCTCAGACAGACTACGAGCAGTACTTC. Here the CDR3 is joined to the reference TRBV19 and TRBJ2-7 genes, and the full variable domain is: DGGITQSPKYLFRKEGQNVTLSCEQNLNHDAMYWYRQDPGQGLRLIYYSQIVNDFQKGDIAEGYSVSREKKESFPLTVTSAQKNPTAFYLCASSQTDYEQYFGPGTRLTVT.